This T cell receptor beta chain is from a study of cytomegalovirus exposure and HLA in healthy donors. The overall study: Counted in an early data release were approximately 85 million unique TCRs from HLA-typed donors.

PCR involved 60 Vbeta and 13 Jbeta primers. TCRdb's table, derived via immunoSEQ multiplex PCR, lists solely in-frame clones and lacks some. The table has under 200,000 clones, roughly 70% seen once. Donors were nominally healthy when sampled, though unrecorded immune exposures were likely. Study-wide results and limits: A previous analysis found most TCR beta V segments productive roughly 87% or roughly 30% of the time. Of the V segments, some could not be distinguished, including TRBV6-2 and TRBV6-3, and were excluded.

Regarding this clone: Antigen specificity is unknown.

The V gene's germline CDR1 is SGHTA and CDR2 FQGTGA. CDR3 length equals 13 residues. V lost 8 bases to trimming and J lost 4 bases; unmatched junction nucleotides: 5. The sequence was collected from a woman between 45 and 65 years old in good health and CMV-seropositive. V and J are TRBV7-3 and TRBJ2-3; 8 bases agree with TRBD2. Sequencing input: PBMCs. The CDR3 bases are TGTGCCAGCGCGGGGGGTGGTCCAGATACGCAGTATTTT. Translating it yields CASAGGGPDTQYF.